The 27 T cell receptor beta chains presented below share a single source sample, sequenced in a study of T cells in tuberculosis. Sequencing used immunoSEQ multiplex PCR; TCRdb keeps in-frame clones, though not all of them. The sample lists tens of thousands of clones, approximately 91% occurring once. Thawed, overnight-rested PBMC were stained with GMM-loaded CD1B tetramer, viability dye and anti-CD3, then sorted. C32 glucose monomycolate from Rhodococcus equi was loaded onto the CD1B tetramers. The sample consisted of CD1b-GMM tetramer-negative cells sorted from PBMCs. The receptors come from an adult woman with latent tuberculosis.

V gene TRBV2 combines with J gene TRBJ1-5; 7 bases are shared with TRBD1. V shed 6 bases and J 15 bases; nucleotides not matched to a gene: 17. CDR1 is SNHLY, CDR2 FYNNEI, per germline. The CDR3 sequence is 14 residues long. The CDR3 coding sequence is TGTGCCAGCAGCCCGGACAGGATTAATCAACGGTCGCATTTT. It yields the protein CASSPDRINQRSHF.

V and J are TRBV7-2 and TRBJ2-1; possibly TRBD1 for D (6 bases). V was clipped by 1 base and J by 4 bases, with 11 bases between them. From germline, CDR1 is SGHTA and CDR2 FQGNSA. The CDR3 is 15 amino acids. The CDR3, as DNA: TGTGCCAGCAGCTTAGTACTAGGGGGATACAATGAGCAGTTCTTC. Its protein product is CASSLVLGGYNEQFF.

This chain joins TRBV6-1 and TRBJ1-2; 7 nucleotides match TRBD1. Germline-derived CDR1 and CDR2 are MNHNS and SASEGT. The CDR3 covers 13 residues. The junction had 8 bases not matched to a gene; V was cut back by 10 bases and J by 3 bases. The CDR3 DNA reads TGTGCCACCATCAGGGGGTCCGACTATGGCTACACCTTC. It specifies CATIRGSDYGYTF.

This sequence joins TRBV29-1 and TRBJ1-5, with D maybe TRBD1 (6 bases). The length of the CDR3 is 13 residues. The germline V gene encodes CDR1 SQVTM and CDR2 ANQGSEA. Trimming took 5 bases from V and 3 from J, leaving 11 bases between them. The CDR3 reads CSVSTGINQPQHF. CDR3 DNA: TGCAGCGTTTCGACAGGAATCAATCAGCCCCAGCATTTT.

The CDR3 coding sequence is TGTGCCAGCAGTTACGTGGGTGGGGGGGGCACAGATACGCAGTATTTT. Amino acids: CASSYVGGGGTDTQYF. The chain carries TRBV6-6 and TRBJ2-3, with 7 bases aligning to TRBD2. The CDR3 has 16 residues. CDR1 is MNHNY, CDR2 SVGAGI, per germline (reference sequence). V lost 2 bases to trimming and J lost 1 base; unmatched junction nucleotides: 6.

The rearrangement links TRBV6-9 to TRBJ2-1, with TRBD2 matching over 7 bases. The CDR3 sequence is 13 residues long. V lost 6 bases, J lost 8 bases, and 7 bases stayed unmatched. Germline-derived CDR1 and CDR2 are MNHGY and SVAAGI. The chain's CDR3 is CASSIGLGYEQFF. CDR3 nucleotides: TGTGCCAGCAGCATCGGACTAGGATATGAGCAGTTCTTC.

The chain couples TRBV21-1 to TRBJ2-2; no check of the table's D call, TRBD2, against the DNA was made. TRBV21-1 is a known pseudogene. The CDR3 extends over 15 amino acids. CDR3 in DNA: TGTGCCAGCAACCTAGGCATAACTCCTCCCGGGGAGCTGTTTTTT. The encoded protein is CASNLGITPPGELFF.

The chain couples TRBV27 to TRBJ1-1, with 8 bases aligning to TRBD1. Germline trimming cut 10 bases from V and 4 bases from J; bases unmatched to any gene: 11. The length of the CDR3 is 14 residues. Per the germline V gene, CDR1 is MNHEY and CDR2 is SMNVEV (reference sequence). CDR3 loop: CATFPQGASTEAFF. The CDR3 DNA sequence: TGTGCCACCTTCCCCCAGGGGGCTAGCACTGAAGCTTTCTTT.

This chain connects TRBV13 to TRBJ2-5; 11 nucleotides align to TRBD2. Losses at the gene ends were 5 bases for V and 0 bases for J; bases not matched to a gene: 8. This CDR3 is 17 amino acids long. From germline, CDR1 is PRHDT and CDR2 FYEKMQ (reference sequence). DNA of the CDR3: TGTGCCAGCAGCCCGACTAGCGGGGACCCGTACCAAGAGACCCAGTACTTC. Residues: CASSPTSGDPYQETQYF.

The chain combines TRBV5-1 with TRBJ2-3; the D gene is possibly TRBD2 (7 bases). The V gene lost 3 bases and the J gene lost 6 bases, with 23 bases spanning the gap. The CDR3 is made up of 17 amino acids. Germline V gene sequence: CDR1 SGHRS, CDR2 YFSETQ. The CDR3 nucleotides read TGCGCCAGCAGCTCCCCGGGACGGGGGGCCGGAGGTGATACGCAGTATTTT. Translation: CASSSPGRGAGGDTQYF.

The V gene is TRBV21-1, the J gene TRBJ2-7; the table's D call of TRBD2 was not tested on the DNA. TRBV21-1 is given as a pseudogene. The CDR3 is 14 residues long. The DNA of the CDR3 is TGTGCCAGCAGCAAAGGACTGCACTACTACGAGCAGTACTTC. Translating it yields CASSKGLHYYEQYF.

The chain has TRBV19 and TRBJ1-1; TRBD1 aligns across 9 bases. The CDR3 loop spans 16 amino acids. V was pared by 9 bases and J by 4 bases, with 15 bases of the junction left unmatched. Germline CDR1 and CDR2: LNHDA and SQIVND (reference sequence). The chain's CDR3 is CASESGQGPRTTEAFF. CDR3 DNA sequence: TGTGCCAGCGAGTCCGGACAGGGGCCGCGGACCACTGAAGCTTTCTTT.

The genes are TRBV11-2 and TRBJ2-7, with D uncertain. Germline CDR1 and CDR2: SGHAT and FQNNGV. The V gene lost 0 bases and the J gene lost 6 bases, with 9 bases spanning the gap. The CDR3 has 13 amino acids. The CDR3 nucleotides read TGTGCCAGCAGCTTAGATCTCGCAGGCGAGCAGTACTTC. This encodes CASSLDLAGEQYF.

The chain uses TRBV2 and TRBJ1-2; D gene uncertain. This CDR3 has 13 amino acids. V lost 8 bases to trimming and J lost 0 bases, with 10 bases between them. Germline V gene sequence: CDR1 SNHLY, CDR2 FYNNEI. CDR3 amino acids: CASPTPSNYGYTF. The CDR3 DNA sequence: TGTGCCAGCCCCACTCCCTCTAACTATGGCTACACCTTC.

This chain uses TRBV10-3 with TRBJ2-2; possible D gene TRBD2, 6 bases. This CDR3 region has 15 residues. V was trimmed by 4 bases and J by 5 bases, leaving 14 bases between them. Germline CDR1 is ENHRY and CDR2 is SYGVKD. As DNA, the CDR3 is TGTGCCATCAGTGGACGTGACGGAGGGACCGGGGAGCTGTTTTTT. Amino acid sequence: CAISGRDGGTGELFF.

CDR3 coding DNA: TGTGCCAGCAGCTCACCTCTGGGACTAGCGGGGGGCTCCTACGAGCAGTACTTC. As protein: CASSSPLGLAGGSYEQYF. This sequence joins TRBV7-6 and TRBJ2-7; 15 nucleotides match TRBD2. Per germline, CDR1 SGHVS and CDR2 FNYEAQ. V lost 4 bases and J lost 0; bases outside the gene matches: 7. The CDR3 is 18 amino acids.

This rearrangement joins TRBV6-6 to TRBJ1-3; a weak D match, TRBD1 (6 bases). This CDR3 is 15 amino acids long. The germline V gene has CDR1 MNHNY and CDR2 SVGAGI (reference sequence). V shed 6 bases and J shed 0 bases, with 12 bases lying between them. The CDR3 protein is CASSRKDSSGNTIYF. The CDR3 DNA reads TGTGCCAGCAGCCGAAAGGACAGCTCTGGAAACACCATATATTTT.

V gene TRBV28 combines with J gene TRBJ1-2; 11 positions agree with TRBD1. CDR3 length: 14 residues. From germline, CDR1 is MDHEN and CDR2 SYDVKM. V lost 5 bases to trimming and J lost 8 bases; unmatched junction nucleotides: 7. The CDR3 DNA sequence: TGTGCCAGCAGTAACCGGGACAGGGGGAAAGGCTACACCTTC. Its protein product is CASSNRDRGKGYTF.

The V gene is TRBV27, the J gene TRBJ2-5; 10 positions match TRBD2. V gave up 5 bases and J gave up 3 bases; unmatched junction bases: 6. Germline values: CDR1 MNHEY, CDR2 SMNVEV (reference sequence). The CDR3 has 15 residues. The CDR3: CASSTRSGGKETQYF. The CDR3 DNA reads TGTGCCAGCAGTACCCGTAGCGGGGGGAAAGAGACCCAGTACTTC.

The chain uses TRBV5-5 and TRBJ2-2; weak D call: TRBD1 (5 bases). V was shortened by 2 bases and J by 5 bases, with 7 bases between the two germline ends. CDR1 is SGHKS, CDR2 YYEKEE, per germline (reference sequence). The CDR3 consists of 13 residues. The CDR3 DNA reads as TGTGCCAGCAGCTTCTCAGGGACCGGGGAGCTGTTTTTT. Translation gives CASSFSGTGELFF. Looking up the rest from reference TRBV5-5 and TRBJ2-2 gives the full variable domain: DAGVTQSPTHLIKTRGQQVTLRCSPISGHKSVSWYQQVLGQGPQFIFQYYEKEERGRGNFPDRFSARQFPNYSSELNVNALLLGDSALYLCASSFSGTGELFFGEGSRLTVL.

The chain couples TRBV10-1 to TRBJ2-1, with D perhaps matching TRBD2 (6 bases). The CDR3 runs to 14 residues. Germline values: CDR1 WNHNN, CDR2 SYGVQD (reference sequence). Trimming took off 8 bases at V and 8 bases at J, with 19 bases between the two ends. The CDR3 nucleotides are TGCGCCAGCGCCGTCGACCCCGGCGGGGATGAGCAGTTCTTC. This sequence encodes CASAVDPGGDEQFF.

The chain couples TRBV5-1 to TRBJ2-5; D perhaps matches TRBD1 (5 bases). The CDR3 contains 15 residues. V was cut by 2 bases and J by 2 bases, with 13 bases left in between. CDR1 SGHRS and CDR2 YFSETQ come from the germline V gene. The CDR3 coding sequence is TGCGCCAGCAGCTTTAGGGGATACCAACAAGAGACCCAGTACTTC. Its protein is CASSFRGYQQETQYF.

The chain joins TRBV21-1 to TRBJ2-5; TRBD2 reflects the table's D call only, with no check against the DNA. TRBV21-1 is a pseudogene segment. The CDR3 has 16 amino acids. The CDR3 sequence is CASSKPAEGMGETQYF. In nucleotides, the CDR3 is TGTGCCAGCAGCAAGCCCGCGGAGGGGATGGGGGAGACCCAGTACTTC.

This chain links TRBV5-1 with TRBJ2-7; weak D call: TRBD1 (5 bases). V was clipped by 7 bases and J by 6 bases, with 26 bases between them. There are 16 residues in the CDR3. The germline gives CDR1 SGHRS, CDR2 YFSETQ. The DNA for the CDR3 is TGCGCCAGCCTGTGGGTGGGTACAGGTATGAAGTCCGAGCAGTACTTC. It encodes CASLWVGTGMKSEQYF.

The V and J genes are TRBV5-4 and TRBJ1-1; D possibly corresponds to TRBD1 (5 bases). Trimming removed 1 base at V and 1 base at J, with 14 bases between. Germline CDR1 is SGHNT and CDR2 is YYREEE (reference sequence). The CDR3 has 16 amino acids. The CDR3 reads CASSLYGGGQNTEAFF. CDR3 coding DNA: TGTGCCAGCAGCTTGTACGGGGGAGGACAGAACACTGAAGCTTTCTTT.

As to this clone: A junction boundary mismatches the germline segment, possibly from a read error. V and J are TRBV19 and TRBJ2-2, with TRBD1 matching 9 bases. CDR3 size: 16 residues. Germline V gene sequence: CDR1 LNHDA, CDR2 SQIVND (reference sequence). CDR3 coding DNA: TGTGCCAGTAGTCCGTGGACAGGGGCGGGCACCGGGGAGCTGCTTTTT. Its translation: CASSPWTGAGTGELLF. Full variable domain (missing parts from reference TRBV19 and TRBJ2-2): DGGITQSPKYLFRKEGQNVTLSCEQNLNHDAMYWYRQDPGQGLRLIYYSQIVNDFQKGDIAEGYSVSREKKESFPLTVTSAQKNPTAFYLCASSPWTGAGTGELLFGEGSRLTVL.

The table lists this clone with a few counts. This chain uses TRBV6-1 with TRBJ1-5; unclear D gene. Germline loops: CDR1 MNHNS, CDR2 SASEGT. V shed 8 bases and J shed 1 base, with 3 bases lying between them. There are 11 residues in the CDR3. CDR3 sequence (DNA): TGTGCCAGCCCAAGCAATCAGCCCCAGCATTTT. Its translation is CASPSNQPQHF.